These T cell receptor beta chains were read from a single sample in a study of shared clonotypes between healthy human individuals. Using immunoSEQ multiplex PCR, the repertoire was profiled, and TCRdb retains in-frame clones only, with some absent. The sample has roughly 500,000 clones; over 70% are singletons. Source material: PBMCs. These receptors came from a woman between 40 and 50 years old in good health. Some clones in this sample may be carry-over from other donors' samples. Each CDR3 is given with its conserved first and last residue. A D gene is named only where the DNA matches it firmly. Rows give clone size only sometimes, using once, few, many, or a class for an expanded clone.

j_call: TRBJ2-7
v_call: TRBV28
d_call: -
clone_size: -
cdr3_nt: TGTGCCACCCTTCAAGTCGGACGTGGCTCCTACGAGCAGTACTTC
cdr3_aa: CATLQVGRGSYEQYF

j_call: TRBJ2-7
v_call: TRBV19
d_call: TRBD2
clone_size: -
cdr3_nt: TGTGCCAGTAGTGCCCCAGCGGGAGTGCGCAACGAGCAGTACTTC
cdr3_aa: CASSAPAGVRNEQYF

j_call: TRBJ2-2
v_call: TRBV5-1
d_call: TRBD2
clone_size: once
cdr3_nt: TGCGCCAGCAGAGCGGGAGGCGCGAACACCGGGGAGCTGTTTTTT
cdr3_aa: CASRAGGANTGELFF

j_call: TRBJ1-2
v_call: TRBV19
d_call: TRBD1
clone_size: many
cdr3_nt: TGTGCCAGTACTGCGACAGGGTCGGGCTATGGCTACACCTTC
cdr3_aa: CASTATGSGYGYTF

j_call: TRBJ2-2
v_call: TRBV9
d_call: -
clone_size: -
cdr3_nt: TGTGCCAGCAGCGTAGAGGGCGGGACGGGCACCGGGGAGCTGTTTTTT
cdr3_aa: CASSVEGGTGTGELFF

j_call: TRBJ1-4
v_call: TRBV14
d_call: -
clone_size: -
cdr3_nt: TGTGCCAGCAGCTCCGGGCGGGGGGAAAAACTGTTTTTT
cdr3_aa: CASSSGRGEKLFF

j_call: TRBJ1-2
v_call: TRBV18
d_call: TRBD1
clone_size: once
cdr3_nt: TGTGCCAGCTCCGGGACAGGGGCCACTAACTATGGCTACACCTTC
cdr3_aa: CASSGTGATNYGYTF

j_call: TRBJ2-3
v_call: TRBV11-2
d_call: -
clone_size: -
cdr3_nt: TGTGCCAGCAGATCTATGTTTCCAGATACGCAGTATTTT
cdr3_aa: CASRSMFPDTQYF

j_call: TRBJ1-2
v_call: TRBV28
d_call: -
clone_size: -
cdr3_nt: TGTGCCAGCAGTTCAGTTACTTATGGCTACACCTTC
cdr3_aa: CASSSVTYGYTF

j_call: TRBJ1-3
v_call: TRBV18
d_call: -
clone_size: -
cdr3_nt: TGTGCCAGCTCACCGACGGACGACATCTCTGGAAACACCATATATTTT
cdr3_aa: CASSPTDDISGNTIYF

j_call: TRBJ2-2
v_call: TRBV6-1
d_call: TRBD1
clone_size: -
cdr3_nt: TGTGCCAGCAGCCCCGGACAGGGCGACACCGGGGAGCTGTTTTTT
cdr3_aa: CASSPGQGDTGELFF

j_call: TRBJ2-5
v_call: TRBV9
d_call: -
clone_size: -
cdr3_nt: TGTGCCAGCAGCGTAAGGGAGCAGGAAGAGACCCAGTACTTC
cdr3_aa: CASSVREQEETQYF

j_call: TRBJ2-5
v_call: TRBV7-9
d_call: TRBD1
clone_size: -
cdr3_nt: TGTGCCAGCAGCTTAGGCCGGACAGGGGGGCAAGAGACCCAGTACTTC
cdr3_aa: CASSLGRTGGQETQYF

j_call: TRBJ2-3
v_call: TRBV5-1
d_call: -
clone_size: -
cdr3_nt: TGCGCCAGCAGCTTGGGGGCCAGGGGATCAGCGGATACGCAGTATTTT
cdr3_aa: CASSLGARGSADTQYF

j_call: TRBJ2-7
v_call: TRBV5-1
d_call: TRBD1
clone_size: -
cdr3_nt: TGCGCCAGCAGCTTAGACAGGGTCCCTGAGGAGCAGTACTTC
cdr3_aa: CASSLDRVPEEQYF

j_call: TRBJ2-5
v_call: TRBV9
d_call: TRBD2
clone_size: -
cdr3_nt: TGTGCCAGCAGCGTAGGAGGAGGGGCTAGCGGGAGAGGAGAGACCCAGTACTTC
cdr3_aa: CASSVGGGASGRGETQYF

j_call: TRBJ2-2
v_call: TRBV19
d_call: TRBD1
clone_size: once
cdr3_nt: TGTGCCAGTAGTCCCAGACAGGGGAGAGTCTCCGACGGGGAGCTGTTTTTT
cdr3_aa: CASSPRQGRVSDGELFF

j_call: TRBJ1-2
v_call: TRBV11-2
d_call: -
clone_size: -
cdr3_nt: TGTGCCAGCAGCCCGAGTGGGGGACATCAGGCGGGCTACACCTTC
cdr3_aa: CASSPSGGHQAGYTF

j_call: TRBJ2-7
v_call: TRBV6-5
d_call: TRBD2
clone_size: -
cdr3_nt: TGTGCCAGCAGGGAACTAGCGGGAGTCTACGAGCAGTACTTC
cdr3_aa: CASRELAGVYEQYF

j_call: TRBJ2-7
v_call: TRBV7-3
d_call: TRBD1
clone_size: many
cdr3_nt: TGTGCCAGCAGCTTAACTCGGGGGACAGGGGAGCAGTACTTC
cdr3_aa: CASSLTRGTGEQYF

j_call: TRBJ1-1
v_call: TRBV9
d_call: -
clone_size: once
cdr3_nt: TGTGCCAGCAGCACCCGCAGCGGTGAAGCTTTCTTT
cdr3_aa: CASSTRSGEAFF

j_call: TRBJ1-2
v_call: TRBV18
d_call: -
clone_size: -
cdr3_nt: TGTGCCAGCTCACCACCGTCTATCGAGGGCTACACCTTC
cdr3_aa: CASSPPSIEGYTF

j_call: TRBJ2-2
v_call: TRBV9
d_call: -
clone_size: -
cdr3_nt: TGTGCCAGCAGCGTAGATACCGGGGAGCTGTTTTTT
cdr3_aa: CASSVDTGELFF

j_call: TRBJ2-5
v_call: TRBV19
d_call: -
clone_size: -
cdr3_nt: TGTGCCAGTAGTAGGGGATTCGAGGGGGAGACCCAGTACTTC
cdr3_aa: CASSRGFEGETQYF

j_call: TRBJ2-7
v_call: TRBV28
d_call: -
clone_size: -
cdr3_nt: TGTGCCAGCGGAATCCTGGGCCCATACGAGCAGTACTTC
cdr3_aa: CASGILGPYEQYF

j_call: TRBJ2-7
v_call: TRBV18
d_call: TRBD1
clone_size: -
cdr3_nt: TGTGCCAGCTCACAACGGACGGGACAGGTCTACGAGCAGTACTTC
cdr3_aa: CASSQRTGQVYEQYF

j_call: TRBJ2-1
v_call: TRBV2
d_call: -
clone_size: -
cdr3_nt: TGTGCCAGCAGTGCGTCCATAGATACTTCCTACAATGAGCAGTTCTTC
cdr3_aa: CASSASIDTSYNEQFF